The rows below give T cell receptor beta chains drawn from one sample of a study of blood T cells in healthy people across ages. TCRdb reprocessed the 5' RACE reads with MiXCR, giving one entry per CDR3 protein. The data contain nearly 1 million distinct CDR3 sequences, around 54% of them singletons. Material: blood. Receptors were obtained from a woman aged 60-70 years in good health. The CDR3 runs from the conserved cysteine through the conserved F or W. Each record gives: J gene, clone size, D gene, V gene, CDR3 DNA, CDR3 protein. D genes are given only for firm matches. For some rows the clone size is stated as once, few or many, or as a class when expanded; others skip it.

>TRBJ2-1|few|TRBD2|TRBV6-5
TGTGCCAGCAGCCTGACTACCAGCGGGGTCAATGAGCAGTTCTTC
CASSLTTSGVNEQFF
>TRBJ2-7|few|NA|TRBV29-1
TGCAGCGTTGGTGGTAGATTCTCCTACGAGCAGTACTTC
CSVGGRFSYEQYF
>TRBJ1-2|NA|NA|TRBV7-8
TGTGCCAGCAGCTTAAGGCCAACCGCTAACTATGGCTACACCTTC
CASSLRPTANYGYTF
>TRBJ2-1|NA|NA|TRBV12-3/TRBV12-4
TGTGCCAGCGCACAGGTAAACAATGAGCAGTTCTTC
CASAQVNNEQFF
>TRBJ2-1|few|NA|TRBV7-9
TGTGCCAGCAGCGACAATAGTAACAATGAGCAGTTCTTC
CASSDNSNNEQFF
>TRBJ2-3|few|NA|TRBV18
TGTGCCAGCTCACCACCGTGGGATTCTAGCACAGATACGCAGTATTTT
CASSPPWDSSTDTQYF
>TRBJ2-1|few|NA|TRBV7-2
TGTGCCAGCAGCTTAGTCGGCGGGACTTACAATGAGCAGTTCTTC
CASSLVGGTYNEQFF
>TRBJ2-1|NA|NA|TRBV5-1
TGCGCCAGCAGCTTGGATCGGTGGCAGTACAATGAGCAGTTCTTC
CASSLDRWQYNEQFF
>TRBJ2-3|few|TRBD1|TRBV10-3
TGTGCCATCAGTGTCGCGGCAGGGGGCGCGGCAGATACGCAGTATTTT
CAISVAAGGAADTQYF
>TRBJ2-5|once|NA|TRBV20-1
TGCAGTGCGTTTCGGGATGTCGGATTACAAGAGACCCAGTACTTC
CSAFRDVGLQETQYF
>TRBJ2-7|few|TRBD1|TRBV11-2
TGTGCCAGCAGCCCATGGGACAGGGGCTACGAGCAGTACTTC
CASSPWDRGYEQYF
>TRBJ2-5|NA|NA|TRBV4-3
TGCGCCAGCAGCCAAGTGGGGCAGGGGATGGAGACCCAGTACTTC
CASSQVGQGMETQYF
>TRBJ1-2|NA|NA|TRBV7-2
TGTGCCAGCAGCTTAGTAGTGGACCAGAACTATGGCTACACCTTC
CASSLVVDQNYGYTF
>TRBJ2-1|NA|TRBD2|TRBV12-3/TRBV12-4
TGTGCCAGCAGATATTCCGGGACTAGCGGATACAATGAGCAGTTCTTC
CASRYSGTSGYNEQFF
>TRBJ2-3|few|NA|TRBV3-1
TGTGCCAGCAGCCAAGAGCTTACGCGGGGAGATACGCAGTATTTT
CASSQELTRGDTQYF
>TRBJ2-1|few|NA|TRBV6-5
TGTGCCAGCAGCCAGCTTCTGGGGTTCTACAATGAGCAGTTCTTC
CASSQLLGFYNEQFF
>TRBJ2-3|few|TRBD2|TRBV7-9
TGTGCCAGCAGCTTAGCTTTAGCGGGAGGACCCACAGATACGCAGTATTTT
CASSLALAGGPTDTQYF